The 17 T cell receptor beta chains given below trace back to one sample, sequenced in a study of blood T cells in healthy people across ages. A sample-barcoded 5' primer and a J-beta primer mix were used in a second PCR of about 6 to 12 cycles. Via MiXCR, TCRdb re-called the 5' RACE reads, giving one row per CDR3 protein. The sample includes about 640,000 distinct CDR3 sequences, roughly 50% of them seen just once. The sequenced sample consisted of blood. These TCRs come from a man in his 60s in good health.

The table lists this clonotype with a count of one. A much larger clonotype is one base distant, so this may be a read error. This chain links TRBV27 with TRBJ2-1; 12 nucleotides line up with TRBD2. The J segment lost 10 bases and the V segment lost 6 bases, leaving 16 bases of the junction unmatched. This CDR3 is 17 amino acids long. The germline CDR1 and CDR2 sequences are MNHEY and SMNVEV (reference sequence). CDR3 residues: CASSRLLAGGPSKEQFF. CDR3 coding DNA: TGTGCCAGCAGCCGCCTCCTAGCGGGGGGGCCCTCGAAGGAGCAGTTCTTC.

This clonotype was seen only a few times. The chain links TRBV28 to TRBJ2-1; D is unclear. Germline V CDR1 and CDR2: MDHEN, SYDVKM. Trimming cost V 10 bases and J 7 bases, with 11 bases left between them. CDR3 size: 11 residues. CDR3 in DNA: TGTGCCACCAATCGATGGAATGAGCAGTTCTTC. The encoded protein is CATNRWNEQFF.

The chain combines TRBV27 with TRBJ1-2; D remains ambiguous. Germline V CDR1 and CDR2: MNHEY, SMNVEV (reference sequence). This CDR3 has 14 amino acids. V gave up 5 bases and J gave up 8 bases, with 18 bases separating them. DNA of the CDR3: TGTGCCAGCAGTCCGCTCGGCCCGCGGGAAGGCTACACCTTC. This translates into CASSPLGPREGYTF.

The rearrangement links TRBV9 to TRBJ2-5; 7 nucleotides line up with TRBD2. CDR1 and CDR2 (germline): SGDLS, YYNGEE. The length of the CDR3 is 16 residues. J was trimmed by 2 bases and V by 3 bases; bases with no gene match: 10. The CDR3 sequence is CASSAFGRGWQETQYF. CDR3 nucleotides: TGTGCCAGCAGCGCCTTTGGGAGGGGATGGCAAGAGACCCAGTACTTC. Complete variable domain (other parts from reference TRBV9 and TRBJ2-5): DSGVTQTPKHLITATGQRVTLRCSPRSGDLSVYWYQQSLDQGLQFLIQYYNGEERAKGNILERFSAQQFPDLHSELNLSSLELGDSALYFCASSAFGRGWQETQYFGPGTRLLVL.

CDR3 sequence (DNA): TGTGCCAGCAGCGTAGCCAGCGTGGGTCGGAAGACCCAGTACTTC. Translation: CASSVASVGRKTQYF. The V and J genes are TRBV9 and TRBJ2-7; D not resolved. The J call could be wrong; TRBJ2-5 is a better fit for the DNA end. Germline CDR1 SGDLS, CDR2 YYNGEE. The CDR3 runs to 15 residues.

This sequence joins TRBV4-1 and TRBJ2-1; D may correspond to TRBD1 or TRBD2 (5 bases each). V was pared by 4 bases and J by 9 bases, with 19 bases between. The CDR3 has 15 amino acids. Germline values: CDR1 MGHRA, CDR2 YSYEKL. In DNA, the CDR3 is TGCGCCAGCAGCCCGTTACGAGGGGCGACGGGTGAGCAGTTCTTC. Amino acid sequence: CASSPLRGATGEQFF.

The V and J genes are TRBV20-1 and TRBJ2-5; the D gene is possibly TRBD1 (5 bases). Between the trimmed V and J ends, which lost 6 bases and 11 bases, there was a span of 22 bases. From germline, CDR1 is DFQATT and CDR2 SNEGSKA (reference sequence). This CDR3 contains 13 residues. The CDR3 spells CSARGQGRAEQYF. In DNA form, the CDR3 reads TGCAGTGCAAGGGGCCAGGGCAGGGCGGAGCAGTACTTC.

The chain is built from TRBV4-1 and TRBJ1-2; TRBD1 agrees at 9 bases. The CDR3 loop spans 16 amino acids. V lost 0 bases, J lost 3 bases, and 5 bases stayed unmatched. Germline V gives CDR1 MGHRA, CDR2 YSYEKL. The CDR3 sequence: CASSQDRQGVYYGYTF. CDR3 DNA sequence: TGCGCCAGCAGCCAAGATCGACAGGGGGTATACTATGGCTACACCTTC.

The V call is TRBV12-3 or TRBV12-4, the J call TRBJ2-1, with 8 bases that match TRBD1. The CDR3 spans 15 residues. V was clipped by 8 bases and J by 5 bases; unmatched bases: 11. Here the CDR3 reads CASGSTRTGNNEQFF. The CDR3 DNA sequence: TGTGCCAGCGGCTCCACGAGGACAGGGAACAATGAGCAGTTCTTC.

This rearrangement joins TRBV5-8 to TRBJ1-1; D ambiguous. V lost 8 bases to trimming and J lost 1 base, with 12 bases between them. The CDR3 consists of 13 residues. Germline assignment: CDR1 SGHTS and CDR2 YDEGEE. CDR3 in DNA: TGTGCCAGTGTTATGTGGGGGAACACTGAAGCTTTCTTT. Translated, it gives CASVMWGNTEAFF.

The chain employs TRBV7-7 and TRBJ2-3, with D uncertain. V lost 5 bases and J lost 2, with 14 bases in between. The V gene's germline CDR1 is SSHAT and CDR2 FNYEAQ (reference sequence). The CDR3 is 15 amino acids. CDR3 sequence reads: CASSVVPAPTDTQYF. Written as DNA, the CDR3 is TGTGCCAGCAGCGTCGTCCCAGCCCCCACAGATACGCAGTATTTT.

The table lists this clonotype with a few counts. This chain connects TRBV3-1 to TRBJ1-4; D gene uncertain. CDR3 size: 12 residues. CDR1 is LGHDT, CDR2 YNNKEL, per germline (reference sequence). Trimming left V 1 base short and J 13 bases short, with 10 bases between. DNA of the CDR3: TGTGCCAGCAGCCAAGGTGGTGGGAGACTGTTTTTT. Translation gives CASSQGGGRLFF.

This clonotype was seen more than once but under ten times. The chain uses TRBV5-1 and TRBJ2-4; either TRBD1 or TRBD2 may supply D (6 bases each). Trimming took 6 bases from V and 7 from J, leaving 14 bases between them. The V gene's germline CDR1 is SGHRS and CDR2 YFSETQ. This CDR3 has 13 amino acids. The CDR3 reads CASTGDAGNIQYF. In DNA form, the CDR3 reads TGCGCCAGCACAGGGGACGCGGGGAACATTCAGTACTTC.

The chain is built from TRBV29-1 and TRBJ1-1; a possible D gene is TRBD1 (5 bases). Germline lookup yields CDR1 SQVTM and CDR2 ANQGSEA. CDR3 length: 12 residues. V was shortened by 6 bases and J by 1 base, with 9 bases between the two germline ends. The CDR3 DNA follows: TGCAGCGTGGGACGGGAGAACACTGAAGCTTTCTTT. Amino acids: CSVGRENTEAFF.

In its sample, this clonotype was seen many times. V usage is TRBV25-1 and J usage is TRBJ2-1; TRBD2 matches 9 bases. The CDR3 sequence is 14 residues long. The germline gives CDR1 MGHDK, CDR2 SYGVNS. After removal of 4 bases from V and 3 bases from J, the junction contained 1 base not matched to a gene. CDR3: CASSASGVYNEQFF. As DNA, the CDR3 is TGTGCCAGCAGTGCTAGCGGGGTCTACAATGAGCAGTTCTTC.

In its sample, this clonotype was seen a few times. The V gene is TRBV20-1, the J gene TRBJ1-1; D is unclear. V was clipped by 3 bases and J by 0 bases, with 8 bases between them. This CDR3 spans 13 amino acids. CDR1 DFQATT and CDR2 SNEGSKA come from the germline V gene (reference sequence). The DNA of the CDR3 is TGCAGTGCTAGCATCCAGGTGAACACTGAAGCTTTCTTT. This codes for CSASIQVNTEAFF.

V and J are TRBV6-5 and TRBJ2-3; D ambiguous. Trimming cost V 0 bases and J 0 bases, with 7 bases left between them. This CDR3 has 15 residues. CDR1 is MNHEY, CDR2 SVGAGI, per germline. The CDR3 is CASSYSLSSTDTQYF. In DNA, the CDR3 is TGTGCCAGCAGTTACTCGTTGTCGAGCACAGATACGCAGTATTTT.